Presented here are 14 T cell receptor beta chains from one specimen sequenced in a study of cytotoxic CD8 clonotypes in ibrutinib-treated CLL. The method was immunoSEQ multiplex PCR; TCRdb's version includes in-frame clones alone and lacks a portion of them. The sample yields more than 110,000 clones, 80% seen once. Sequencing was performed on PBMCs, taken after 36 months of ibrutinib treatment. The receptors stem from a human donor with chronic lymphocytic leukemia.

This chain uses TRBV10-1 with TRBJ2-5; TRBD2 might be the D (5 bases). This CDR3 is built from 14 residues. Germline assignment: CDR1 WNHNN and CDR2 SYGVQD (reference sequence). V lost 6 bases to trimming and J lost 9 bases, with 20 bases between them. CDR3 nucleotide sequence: TGCGCCAGCAGCGGCAATCCTAACCTCGGGGCCCAGTACTTC. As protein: CASSGNPNLGAQYF.

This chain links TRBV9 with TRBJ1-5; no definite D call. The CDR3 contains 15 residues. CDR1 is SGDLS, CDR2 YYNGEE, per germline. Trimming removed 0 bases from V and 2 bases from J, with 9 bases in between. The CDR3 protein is CASSVVRARNQPQHF. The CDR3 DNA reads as TGTGCCAGCAGCGTAGTGAGGGCTCGCAATCAGCCCCAGCATTTT.

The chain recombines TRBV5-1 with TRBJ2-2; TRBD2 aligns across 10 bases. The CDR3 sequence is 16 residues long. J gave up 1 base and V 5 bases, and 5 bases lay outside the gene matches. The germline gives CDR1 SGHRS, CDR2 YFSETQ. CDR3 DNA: TGCGCCAGCAGAGATAGACTAGCGGGGAACACCGGGGAGCTGTTTTTT. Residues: CASRDRLAGNTGELFF.

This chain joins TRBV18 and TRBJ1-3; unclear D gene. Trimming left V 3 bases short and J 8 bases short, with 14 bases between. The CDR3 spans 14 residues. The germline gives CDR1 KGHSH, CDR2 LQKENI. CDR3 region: CASSPSSESDTIYF. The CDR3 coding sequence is TGTGCCAGCTCACCCTCGTCTGAGTCAGACACCATATATTTT. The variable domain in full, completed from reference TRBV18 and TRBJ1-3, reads NAGVMQNPRHLVRRRGQEARLRCSPMKGHSHVYWYRQLPEEGLKFMVYLQKENIIDESGMPKERFSAEFPKEGPSILRIQQVVRGDSAAYFCASSPSSESDTIYFGEGSWLTVV.

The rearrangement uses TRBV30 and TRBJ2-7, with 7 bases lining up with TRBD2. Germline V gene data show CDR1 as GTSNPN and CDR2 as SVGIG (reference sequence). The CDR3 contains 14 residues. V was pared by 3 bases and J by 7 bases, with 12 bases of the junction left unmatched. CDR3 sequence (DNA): TGTGCCTGGAGAATCAAAGCGGGACGTGGGGAGCAGTACTTC. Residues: CAWRIKAGRGEQYF.

CDR3 sequence (DNA): TGCGCCAGCAGTCAATCCCGGACTAGCTACGAGCAGTACTTC. This sequence encodes CASSQSRTSYEQYF. This sequence joins TRBV23-1 and TRBJ2-7; TRBD2 aligns across 7 bases. TRBV23-1 is placed among ORFs of uncertain function. Losses at the gene ends were 0 bases for V and 3 bases for J; bases not matched to a gene: 2. This CDR3 comprises 14 residues.

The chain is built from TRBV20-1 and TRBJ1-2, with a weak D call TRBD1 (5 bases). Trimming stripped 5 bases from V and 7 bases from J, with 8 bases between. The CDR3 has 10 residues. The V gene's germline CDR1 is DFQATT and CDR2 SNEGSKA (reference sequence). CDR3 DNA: TGCAGTGCTTCGGGGCTTGGCTACACCTTC. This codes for CSASGLGYTF.

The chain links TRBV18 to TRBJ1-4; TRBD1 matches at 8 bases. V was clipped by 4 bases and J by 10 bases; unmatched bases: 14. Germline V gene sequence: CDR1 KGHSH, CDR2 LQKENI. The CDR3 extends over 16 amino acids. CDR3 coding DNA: TGTGCCAGCTCACGGAGGGGTCCGGACAGGGCGGTAAAACTGTTTTTT. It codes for CASSRRGPDRAVKLFF. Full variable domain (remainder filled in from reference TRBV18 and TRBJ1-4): NAGVMQNPRHLVRRRGQEARLRCSPMKGHSHVYWYRQLPEEGLKFMVYLQKENIIDESGMPKERFSAEFPKEGPSILRIQQVVRGDSAAYFCASSRRGPDRAVKLFFGSGTQLSVL.

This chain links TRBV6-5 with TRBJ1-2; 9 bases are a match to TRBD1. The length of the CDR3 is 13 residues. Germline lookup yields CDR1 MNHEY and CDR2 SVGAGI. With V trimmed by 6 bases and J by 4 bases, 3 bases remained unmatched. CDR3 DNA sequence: TGTGCCAGCAGAAGGACAGGGGCCTATGGCTACACCTTC. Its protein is CASRRTGAYGYTF.

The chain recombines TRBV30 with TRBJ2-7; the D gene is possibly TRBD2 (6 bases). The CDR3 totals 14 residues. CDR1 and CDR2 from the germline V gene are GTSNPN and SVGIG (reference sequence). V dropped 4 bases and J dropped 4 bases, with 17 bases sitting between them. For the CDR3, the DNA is TGTGCCTGGAATCGGGGGATGGGTGCTTACGAGCAGTACTTC. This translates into CAWNRGMGAYEQYF. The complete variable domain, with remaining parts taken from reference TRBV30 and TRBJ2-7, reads SQTIHQWPATLVQPVGSPLSLECTVEGTSNPNLYWYRQAAGRGLQLLFYSVGIGQISSEVPQNLSASRPQDRQFILSSKKLLLSDSGFYLCAWNRGMGAYEQYFGPGTRLTVT.

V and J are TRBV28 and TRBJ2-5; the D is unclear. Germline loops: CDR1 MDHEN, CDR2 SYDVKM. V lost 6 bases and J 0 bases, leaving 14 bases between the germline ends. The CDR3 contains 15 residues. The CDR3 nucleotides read TGTGCCAGCAGACCTTACAAGGGATACCAAGAGACCCAGTACTTC. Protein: CASRPYKGYQETQYF.

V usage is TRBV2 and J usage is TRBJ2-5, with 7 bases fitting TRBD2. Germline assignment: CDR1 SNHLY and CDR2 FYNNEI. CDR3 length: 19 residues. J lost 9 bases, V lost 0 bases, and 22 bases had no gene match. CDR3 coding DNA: TGTGCCAGCAGTGAAGCGTCGTGGGGGACCGGGACTACCCATGGGGCCCAGTACTTC. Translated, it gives CASSEASWGTGTTHGAQYF.

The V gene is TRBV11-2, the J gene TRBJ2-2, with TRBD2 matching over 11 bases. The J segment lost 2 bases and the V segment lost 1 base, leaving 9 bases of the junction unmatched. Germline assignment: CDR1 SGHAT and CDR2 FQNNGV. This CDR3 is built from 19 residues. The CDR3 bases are TGTGCCAGCAGCTTAGGACTAGCGGGACCGGTTTACAACACCGGGGAGCTGTTTTTT. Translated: CASSLGLAGPVYNTGELFF.

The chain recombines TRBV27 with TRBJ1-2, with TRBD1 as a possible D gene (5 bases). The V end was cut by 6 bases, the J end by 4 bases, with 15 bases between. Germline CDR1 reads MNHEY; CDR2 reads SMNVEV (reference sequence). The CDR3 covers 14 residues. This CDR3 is CASRRDPPLYGYTF. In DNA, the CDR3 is TGTGCCAGCAGAAGGGACCCCCCTCTCTATGGCTACACCTTC.